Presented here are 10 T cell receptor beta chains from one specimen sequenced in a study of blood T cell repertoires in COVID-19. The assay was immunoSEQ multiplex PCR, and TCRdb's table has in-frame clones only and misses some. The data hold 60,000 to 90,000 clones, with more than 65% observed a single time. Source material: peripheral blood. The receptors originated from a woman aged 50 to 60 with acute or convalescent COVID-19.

DNA of the CDR3: TGCGCCAGCTGTGGGGGACAGCTGAACAATGAGCAGTTCTTC. Its protein product is CASCGGQLNNEQFF. The chain links TRBV5-1 to TRBJ2-1; 7 nucleotides match TRBD1. Germline-derived CDR1 and CDR2 are SGHRS and YFSETQ. With V trimmed by 7 bases and J by 5 bases, 9 bases remained unmatched. This CDR3 has 14 residues.

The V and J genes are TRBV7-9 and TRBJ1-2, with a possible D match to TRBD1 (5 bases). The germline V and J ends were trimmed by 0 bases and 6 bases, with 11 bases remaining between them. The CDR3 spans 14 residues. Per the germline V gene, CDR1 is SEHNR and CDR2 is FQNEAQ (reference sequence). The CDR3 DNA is TGTGCCAGCAGCTTAGCAGGGGAAGGACATGGCTACACCTTC. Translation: CASSLAGEGHGYTF.

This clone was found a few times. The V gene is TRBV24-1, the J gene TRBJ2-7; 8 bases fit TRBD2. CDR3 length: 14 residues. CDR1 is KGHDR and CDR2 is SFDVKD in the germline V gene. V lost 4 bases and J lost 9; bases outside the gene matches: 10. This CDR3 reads CATSDPGGMRGQYF. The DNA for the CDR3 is TGTGCCACCAGTGACCCGGGGGGGATGAGAGGGCAGTACTTC.

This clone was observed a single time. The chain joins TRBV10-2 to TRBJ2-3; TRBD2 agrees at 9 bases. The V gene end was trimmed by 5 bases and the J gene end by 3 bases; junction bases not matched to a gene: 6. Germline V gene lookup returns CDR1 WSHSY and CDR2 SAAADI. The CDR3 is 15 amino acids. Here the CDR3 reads CASSFSGSGTDTQYF. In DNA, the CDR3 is TGCGCCAGCAGTTTTAGCGGGAGTGGGACAGATACGCAGTATTTT.

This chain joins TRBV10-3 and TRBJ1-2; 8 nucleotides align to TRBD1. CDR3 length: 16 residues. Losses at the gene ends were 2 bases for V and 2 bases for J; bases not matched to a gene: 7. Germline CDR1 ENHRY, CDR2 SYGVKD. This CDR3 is CAISENIGQGNYGYTF. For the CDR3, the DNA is TGTGCCATCAGTGAGAATATAGGACAGGGAAACTATGGCTACACCTTC.

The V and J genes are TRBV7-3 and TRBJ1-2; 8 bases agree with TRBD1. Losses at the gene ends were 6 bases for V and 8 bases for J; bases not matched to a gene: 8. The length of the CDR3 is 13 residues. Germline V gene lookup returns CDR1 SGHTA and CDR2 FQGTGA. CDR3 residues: CASSLAGGRGYTF. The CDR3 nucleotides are TGTGCCAGCAGTTTGGCAGGGGGCAGGGGCTACACCTTC.

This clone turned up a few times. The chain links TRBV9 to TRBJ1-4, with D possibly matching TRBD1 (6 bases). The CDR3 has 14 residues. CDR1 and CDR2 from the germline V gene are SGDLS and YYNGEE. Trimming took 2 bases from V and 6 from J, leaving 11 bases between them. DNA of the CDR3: TGTGCCAGCAGCGTGGGGGCGGGAGATGAAAAACTGTTTTTT. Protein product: CASSVGAGDEKLFF.

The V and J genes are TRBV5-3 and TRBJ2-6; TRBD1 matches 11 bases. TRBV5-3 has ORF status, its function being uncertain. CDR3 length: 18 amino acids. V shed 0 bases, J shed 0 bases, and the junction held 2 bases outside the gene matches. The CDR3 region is CARSLEGQGVSGANVLTF. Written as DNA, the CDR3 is TGTGCCAGAAGCTTGGAGGGACAGGGGGTCTCTGGGGCCAACGTCCTGACTTTC.

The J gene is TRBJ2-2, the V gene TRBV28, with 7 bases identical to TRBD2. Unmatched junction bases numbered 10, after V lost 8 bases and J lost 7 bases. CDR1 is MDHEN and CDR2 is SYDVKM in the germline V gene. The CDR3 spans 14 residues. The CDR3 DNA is TGTGCCAGCGGAGGGCTAGCGGAGGGCGGGGAGCTGTTTTTT. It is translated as CASGGLAEGGELFF.

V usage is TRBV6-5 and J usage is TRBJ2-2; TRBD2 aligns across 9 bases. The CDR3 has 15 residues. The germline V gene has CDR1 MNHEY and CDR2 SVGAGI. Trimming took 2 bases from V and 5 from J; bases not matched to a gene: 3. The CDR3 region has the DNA TGTGCCAGCAGTTACCTTACTAGCGGGACCGGGGAGCTGTTTTTT. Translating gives CASSYLTSGTGELFF.